This record looks at one T cell receptor beta chain sequence and its context. These data come from a study of blood T cell repertoires in COVID-19. Background on the study: The analysed material was cDNA or gDNA that came from T cells, B-cell-depleted T cells, or PBMCs.

Some clones are missing from TCRdb's copy, which holds only in-frame ones; the method was immunoSEQ multiplex PCR. The table records under 85,000 clones, about 81% of them present only once. The CDR3 has 13 amino acids. V trimming: 3 bases; J trimming: 6 bases; junction bases outside the gene matches: 6. CDR1 GTSNPN and CDR2 SVGIG come from the germline V gene (reference sequence). Sequenced material: peripheral blood. V is TRBV30 and J is TRBJ2-7, with 9 bases lining up with TRBD1. The source of this sequence is a man older than 75 with acute or convalescent COVID-19. The DNA of the CDR3 is TGTGCCTGGAGGAAGGGACAGGGTGCCGAGCAGTACTTC. This translates into CAWRKGQGAEQYF.